The next 10 T cell receptor beta chains were all read from a single sample in a study of blood T cell repertoires in COVID-19. Sequenced by immunoSEQ multiplex PCR; TCRdb stores in-frame clones only, minus some. The data contain 220,000 or so clones, around 90% of them seen just once; the ten biggest clones take up over 13%. The material sequenced was PBMCs or T cells enriched from blood (not recorded which). Receptors originate from a man aged 25 to 40 who had been exposed to COVID-19.

This clone was counted a few times. The chain has TRBV5-1 and TRBJ1-1; 9 bases map to TRBD1. The CDR3 loop spans 16 amino acids. The germline CDR1 and CDR2 sequences are SGHRS and YFSETQ. J gave up 0 bases and V 4 bases, and 7 bases lay outside the gene matches. The CDR3 bases are TGCGCCAGCAGCAAGGGACAGGGCGTACTGAACACTGAAGCTTTCTTT. Translated, it gives CASSKGQGVLNTEAFF.

This CDR3 reads CASSVEGGGTKNIQYF. Here the CDR3 DNA reads TGTGCCAGCAGCGTAGAAGGGGGAGGGACCAAAAACATTCAGTACTTC. The chain recombines TRBV9 with TRBJ2-4, with D possibly matching TRBD2 (7 bases). Per the germline V gene, CDR1 is SGDLS and CDR2 is YYNGEE. V was cut by 0 bases and J by 2 bases, with 12 bases left in between. The CDR3 contains 16 residues.

This chain joins TRBV13 and TRBJ2-3; D is possibly TRBD2 (5 bases). Germline V gives CDR1 PRHDT, CDR2 FYEKMQ (reference sequence). Trimming pared 5 bases from V and 4 bases from J, leaving 13 bases between. This CDR3 is built from 14 residues. CDR3 amino acids: CASSRPGLPDTQYF. CDR3 sequence (DNA): TGTGCCAGCAGCCGACCAGGACTTCCAGATACGCAGTATTTT.

The rearrangement links TRBV12-3 or TRBV12-4 to TRBJ1-1, with D perhaps TRBD1 (5 bases). The V end was cut by 7 bases, the J end by 5 bases, with 11 bases between. The CDR3 consists of 12 residues. Written as DNA, the CDR3 is TGTGCCAGCACCCCCGGGGGGACTGAAGCTTTCTTT. Its translation is CASTPGGTEAFF.

The rearrangement links TRBV27 to TRBJ2-7; maybe TRBD2 (6 bases). The CDR3 is 14 amino acids. Trimming stripped 8 bases from V and 0 bases from J, with 14 bases between. Per germline, CDR1 MNHEY and CDR2 SMNVEV (reference sequence). DNA for the CDR3: TGTGCCAGCGTCAAACAGGAGGGCTCCTACGAGCAGTACTTC. It translates to CASVKQEGSYEQYF.

V and J are TRBV9 and TRBJ2-5; 10 nucleotides line up with TRBD1. The CDR3 is 16 amino acids. The J segment lost 5 bases and the V segment lost 2 bases, leaving 9 bases of the junction unmatched. Germline V gene sequence: CDR1 SGDLS, CDR2 YYNGEE. This CDR3 is CASSVSPRTGGETQYF. The CDR3 nucleotides read TGTGCCAGCAGCGTTAGCCCCCGGACAGGGGGGGAGACCCAGTACTTC.

The V call is TRBV5-5, the J call TRBJ2-7; 11 positions match TRBD1. The CDR3 has 15 amino acids. The ends lost 0 bases at V and 3 bases at J; junction bases unmatched: 2. Per germline, CDR1 SGHKS and CDR2 YYEKEE (reference sequence). The CDR3 spells CASSLDGTGGYEQYF. The CDR3 nucleotides are TGTGCCAGCAGCTTGGACGGGACAGGGGGCTACGAGCAGTACTTC.

The V and J genes are TRBV27 and TRBJ1-2, with D uncertain. Germline lookup yields CDR1 MNHEY and CDR2 SMNVEV (reference sequence). V was pared by 2 bases and J by 8 bases, with 12 bases between. The CDR3 covers 13 residues. CDR3 nucleotide sequence: TGTGCCAGCAGTTTAACCGCTTCGGGGGGCTACACCTTC. As protein: CASSLTASGGYTF.

In this sample, this clone turned up once. The chain joins TRBV19 to TRBJ2-2, with TRBD2 matching 9 bases. Germline V CDR1 and CDR2: LNHDA, SQIVND (reference sequence). Trimming removed 2 bases from V and 9 bases from J; junction bases left unmatched: 4. The CDR3 covers 14 residues. The CDR3 DNA is TGTGCCAGTAGTATAAGCGGGGGGCCCCGGGAGCTGTTTTTT. Its translation: CASSISGGPRELFF.

The CDR3, as DNA: TGCGCCAGCAGCCAGAGAGAGATCAGGGGTTCCTATAATTCACCCCTCCACTTT. Translated, it gives CASSQREIRGSYNSPLHF. The J gene is TRBJ1-6, the V gene TRBV4-1, with D possibly TRBD1 on 6 matching bases. V dropped 3 bases and J dropped 1 base, with 16 bases sitting between them. This CDR3 is 18 amino acids long. Germline V gives CDR1 MGHRA, CDR2 YSYEKL.